The next 16 T cell receptor beta chains were all read from a single sample in a study of T cell responses to AZD1222 COVID-19 vaccine. Sequencing was performed with immunoSEQ multiplex PCR; in TCRdb, only in-frame clones are kept and a portion is missing. This table holds around 190,000 clones, just over 85% found once. The starting material was peripheral blood, obtained 28 days after the second AZD1222 dose. These receptors were obtained from an adult who received the AZD1222 COVID-19 vaccine.

Here the CDR3 reads CASSYSRGAGGYTF. In DNA, the CDR3 is TGTGCCAGCAGTTACTCAAGGGGCGCGGGTGGCTACACCTTC. The gene calls are TRBV6-5 and TRBJ1-2; tentatively, D is TRBD1 (5 bases). The V and J ends lost 0 bases and 7 bases respectively, with 12 bases between them. The germline V gene has CDR1 MNHEY and CDR2 SVGAGI. The CDR3 loop spans 14 amino acids.

This sequence joins TRBV7-2 and TRBJ2-7; D remains ambiguous. CDR3 size: 13 residues. The germline V gene encodes CDR1 SGHTA and CDR2 FQGNSA. Trimming cost V 6 bases and J 2 bases, with 11 bases left between them. The CDR3 is CASRSPGTYEQYF. The CDR3 nucleotides read TGTGCCAGCAGGTCGCCAGGTACCTACGAGCAGTACTTC. Drawing the rest from reference TRBV7-2 and TRBJ2-7, the complete variable domain is GAGVSQSPSNKVTEKGKDVELRCDPISGHTALYWYRQSLGQGLEFLIYFQGNSAPDKSGLPSDRFSAERTGGSVSTLTIQRTQQEDSAVYLCASRSPGTYEQYFGPGTRLTVT.

This chain links TRBV5-1 with TRBJ2-7, with D perhaps matching TRBD1 (6 bases). The CDR3 length is 17 residues. CDR1 SGHRS and CDR2 YFSETQ come from the germline V gene. Trimming removed 4 bases at V and 4 bases at J, with 24 bases between. CDR3: CASSPSPRGRGIYEQYF. The DNA for the CDR3 is TGCGCCAGCAGCCCCTCACCTCGGGGTAGGGGGATTTACGAGCAGTACTTC. The variable domain in full, completed from reference TRBV5-1 and TRBJ2-7, reads KAGVTQTPRYLIKTRGQQVTLSCSPISGHRSVSWYQQTPGQGLQFLFEYFSETQRNKGNFPGRFSGRQFSNSRSEMNVSTLELGDSALYLCASSPSPRGRGIYEQYFGPGTRLTVT.

This clone has more than one count but fewer than ten. The chain carries TRBV2 and TRBJ1-5; TRBD1 matches 7 bases. The V segment lost 7 bases and the J segment 1 base; nucleotides outside the gene matches: 16. Germline-derived CDR1 and CDR2 are SNHLY and FYNNEI. This CDR3 is built from 18 residues. In DNA form, the CDR3 reads TGTGCCAGCATAGGCCCCGACAGGGTAGGTCGGAGCAATCAGCCCCAGCATTTT. Translated, it gives CASIGPDRVGRSNQPQHF. Full variable domain (outside the CDR3, taken from reference TRBV2 and TRBJ1-5): EPEVTQTPSHQVTQMGQEVILRCVPISNHLYFYWYRQILGQKVEFLVSFYNNEISEKSEIFDDQFSVERPDGSNFTLKIRSTKLEDSAMYFCASIGPDRVGRSNQPQHFGDGTRLSIL.

The rearrangement uses TRBV11-2 and TRBJ1-2, with D possibly TRBD1 on 5 matching bases. The CDR3 has 17 residues. V dropped 1 base and J dropped 4 bases, with 19 bases sitting between them. CDR1 is SGHAT, CDR2 FQNNGV, per germline. The CDR3 sequence is CASSLGSDKGLAYGYTF. CDR3 coding DNA: TGTGCCAGCAGCTTAGGAAGCGATAAGGGGCTAGCCTATGGCTACACCTTC.

This clone was counted between two and nine times. The chain uses TRBV10-1 and TRBJ2-7; 9 bases fit TRBD1. The CDR3 contains 14 residues. Germline assignment: CDR1 WNHNN and CDR2 SYGVQD (reference sequence). V trimming: 11 bases; J trimming: 3 bases; junction bases outside the gene matches: 11. CDR3 loop: CAGHSRDRDYEQYF. CDR3 in DNA: TGCGCCGGTCACTCCCGGGACAGGGACTACGAGCAGTACTTC.

The genes are TRBV10-3 and TRBJ2-2; TRBD1 or TRBD2 may be the D gene (5 bases each). The CDR3 length is 15 residues. Trimming removed 11 bases at V and 0 bases at J, with 16 bases between. Germline V gene sequence: CDR1 ENHRY, CDR2 SYGVKD. The DNA of the CDR3 is TGTGCCGGGGGAAAGGGGCTCGCGAACACCGGGGAGCTGTTTTTT. As protein: CAGGKGLANTGELFF.

The genes are TRBV20-1 and TRBJ1-2, with D maybe TRBD1 (5 bases). The germline gives CDR1 DFQATT, CDR2 SNEGSKA (reference sequence). The V gene lost 3 bases and the J gene lost 8 bases, with 10 bases spanning the gap. The CDR3 is made up of 11 amino acids. CDR3 nucleotides: TGCAGTGCTAGGTTCCAGGGCGGCTACACCTTC. Its translation is CSARFQGGYTF.

This clone was recorded once. CDR3 amino acids: CASSSQGGPVSTGELFF. The CDR3 DNA follows: TGCGCCAGCAGCTCTCAGGGGGGGCCTGTCTCGACCGGGGAGCTGTTTTTT. The chain links TRBV4-1 to TRBJ2-2; D may match TRBD1 or TRBD2 (7 bases each). The CDR3 is 17 residues long. The ends were cut back, 5 bases at V and 5 bases at J, with 21 bases in the middle. CDR1 MGHRA and CDR2 YSYEKL come from the germline V gene.

V and J are TRBV7-9 and TRBJ1-4; no clear D gene. The CDR3 runs to 12 residues. Deletions cut 0 bases from V and 13 bases from J, with 9 bases between. From germline, CDR1 is SEHNR and CDR2 FQNEAQ (reference sequence). CDR3 DNA: TGTGCCAGCAGCTTAGCGGGTGGAGGACTGTTTTTT. Translated: CASSLAGGGLFF.

The chain combines TRBV7-2 with TRBJ1-2; D gene unclear. This CDR3 region has 16 residues. V lost 4 bases, J lost 0 bases, and 15 bases lay in between. Germline values: CDR1 SGHTA, CDR2 FQGNSA. CDR3 sequence: CASSSRPAYSNYGYTF. In nucleotides, the CDR3 is TGTGCCAGCAGCTCCCGCCCCGCGTACTCTAACTATGGCTACACCTTC.

The sample holds one count of this clone. The J gene is TRBJ2-2, the V gene TRBV6-2 or TRBV6-3; 12 nucleotides align to TRBD2. The germline CDR1 and CDR2 sequences are MNHEY and SVGEGT. V was pared by 0 bases and J by 4 bases, with 9 bases of the junction left unmatched. The CDR3 is 19 residues long. Here the CDR3 reads CASSYSGPSGGASTGELFF. CDR3 sequence (DNA): TGTGCCAGCAGTTACTCAGGTCCTAGCGGGGGGGCGAGCACCGGGGAGCTGTTTTTT.

J is TRBJ1-5 and V is TRBV3-1 (or the pseudogene TRBV3-2); no definite D call. This CDR3 region has 17 residues. The V gene lost 2 bases and the J gene lost 7 bases, with 21 bases spanning the gap. Germline CDR1 is LGHDT and CDR2 is YNNKEL (reference sequence). The CDR3 reads CASSQLLRASLGQPQHF. The CDR3 DNA follows: TGTGCCAGCAGCCAATTATTGAGGGCCTCCTTAGGGCAGCCCCAGCATTTT.

The gene calls are TRBV27 and TRBJ2-7, with 8 positions matching TRBD2. This CDR3 region has 15 residues. V dropped 2 bases and J dropped 3; count of bases not matched to a gene: 6. The germline CDR1 and CDR2 sequences are MNHEY and SMNVEV (reference sequence). The CDR3 loop reads CASSLKAGAYYEQYF. In DNA form, the CDR3 reads TGTGCCAGCAGTTTAAAAGCGGGGGCCTACTACGAGCAGTACTTC.

This clone appeared a few times. V is TRBV6-5 and J is TRBJ1-3; 9 nucleotides agree with TRBD1. The junction had 5 bases not matched to a gene; V was cut back by 7 bases and J by 4 bases. The germline V gene encodes CDR1 MNHEY and CDR2 SVGAGI. The CDR3 covers 14 residues. CDR3 nucleotide sequence: TGTGCCAGCACCCTTGGGACAGGGGGAAACACCATATATTTT. This codes for CASTLGTGGNTIYF.

This rearrangement joins TRBV7-2 to TRBJ1-2; the match to TRBD1 covers 9 bases. CDR1 SGHTA and CDR2 FQGNSA come from the germline V gene. The ends lost 3 bases at V and 8 bases at J; junction bases unmatched: 1. CDR3 length equals 12 residues. CDR3 region: CASSFGTGGYTF. The DNA for the CDR3 is TGTGCCAGCAGCTTTGGGACAGGGGGCTACACCTTC.